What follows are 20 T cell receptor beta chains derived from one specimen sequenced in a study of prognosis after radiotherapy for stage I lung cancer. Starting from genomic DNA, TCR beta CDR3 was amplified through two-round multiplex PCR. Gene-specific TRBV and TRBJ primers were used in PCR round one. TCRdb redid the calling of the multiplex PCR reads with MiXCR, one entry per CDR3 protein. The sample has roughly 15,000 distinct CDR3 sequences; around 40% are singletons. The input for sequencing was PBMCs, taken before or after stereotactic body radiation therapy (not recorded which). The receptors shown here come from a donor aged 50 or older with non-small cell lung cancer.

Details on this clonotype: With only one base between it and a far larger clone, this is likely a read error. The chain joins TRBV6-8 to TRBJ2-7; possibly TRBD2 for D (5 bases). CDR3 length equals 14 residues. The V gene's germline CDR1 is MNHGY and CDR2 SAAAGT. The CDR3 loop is CASIEGGDSYDQYF. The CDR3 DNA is TGTGCCAGCATCGAGGGTGGGGATTCCTACGATCAGTACTTC.

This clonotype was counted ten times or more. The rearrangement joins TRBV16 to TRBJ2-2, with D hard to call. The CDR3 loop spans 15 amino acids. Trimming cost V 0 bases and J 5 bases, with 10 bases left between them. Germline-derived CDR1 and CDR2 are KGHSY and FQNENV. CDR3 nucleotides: TGTGCCAGCAGCCAATCATCAGGTCTAACCGGGGAGCTGTTTTTT. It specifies CASSQSSGLTGELFF. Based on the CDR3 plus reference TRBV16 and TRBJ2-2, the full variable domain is GEEVAQTPKHLVRGEGQKAKLYCAPIKGHSYVFWYQQVLKNEFKFLISFQNENVFDETGMPKERFSAKCLPNSPCSLEIQATKLEDSAVYFCASSQSSGLTGELFFGEGSRLTVL.

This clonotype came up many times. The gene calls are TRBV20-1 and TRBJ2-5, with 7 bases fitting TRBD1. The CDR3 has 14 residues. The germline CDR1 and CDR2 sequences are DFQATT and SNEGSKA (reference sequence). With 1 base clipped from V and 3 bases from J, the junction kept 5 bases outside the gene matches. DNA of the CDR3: TGCAGTGCTAGAGGGGGACAGCTAGAAGAGACCCAGTACTTC. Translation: CSARGGQLEETQYF.

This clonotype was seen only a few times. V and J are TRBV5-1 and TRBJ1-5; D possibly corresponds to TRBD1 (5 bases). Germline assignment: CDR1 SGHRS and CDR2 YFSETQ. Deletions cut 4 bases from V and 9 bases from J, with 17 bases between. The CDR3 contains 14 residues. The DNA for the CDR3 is TGCGCCAGCAGCGAGGGGCCGGAAGCGAGGCCCCAGCATTTT. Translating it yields CASSEGPEARPQHF.

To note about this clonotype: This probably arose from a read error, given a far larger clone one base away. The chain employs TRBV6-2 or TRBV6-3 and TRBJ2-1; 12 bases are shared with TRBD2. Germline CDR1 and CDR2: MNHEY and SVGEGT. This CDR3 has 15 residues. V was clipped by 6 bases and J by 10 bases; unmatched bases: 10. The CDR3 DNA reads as TGTGCCAGCAGGAAACTAGCGGGAGGCACCTACGAGCAGTTCTTC. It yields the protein CASRKLAGGTYEQFF.

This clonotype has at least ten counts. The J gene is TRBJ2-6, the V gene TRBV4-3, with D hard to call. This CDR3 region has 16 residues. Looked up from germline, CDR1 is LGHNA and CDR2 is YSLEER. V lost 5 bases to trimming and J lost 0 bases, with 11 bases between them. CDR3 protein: CASSGLSLSGANVLTF. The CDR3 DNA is TGCGCCAGCAGCGGCCTCTCGCTCTCTGGGGCCAACGTCCTGACTTTC.

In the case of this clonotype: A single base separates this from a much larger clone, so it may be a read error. The DNA for the CDR3 is TGTGCCAGCAGCTCCGCGCGGGGGCGCAGGGAGACCCAGTACTTC. Translating gives CASSSARGRRETQYF. The chain joins TRBV7-3 to TRBJ2-5, with D possibly being TRBD2 (7 bases). The V gene lost 4 bases and the J gene lost 5 bases, with 17 bases spanning the gap. CDR1 is SGHTA and CDR2 is FQGTGA in the germline V gene. The CDR3 spans 15 residues.

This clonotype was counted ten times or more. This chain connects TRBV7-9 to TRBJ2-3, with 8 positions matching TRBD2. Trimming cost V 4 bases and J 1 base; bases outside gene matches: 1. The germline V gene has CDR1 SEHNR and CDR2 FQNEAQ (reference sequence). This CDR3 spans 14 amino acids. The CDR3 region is CASSWRGGTDTQYF. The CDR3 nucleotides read TGTGCCAGCAGCTGGCGGGGGGGCACAGATACGCAGTATTTT.

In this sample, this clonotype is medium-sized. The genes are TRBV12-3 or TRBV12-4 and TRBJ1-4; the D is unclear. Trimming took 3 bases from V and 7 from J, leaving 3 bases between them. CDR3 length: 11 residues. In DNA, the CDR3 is TGTGCCAGCAGTTTCGGTGAAAAACTGTTTTTT. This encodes CASSFGEKLFF.

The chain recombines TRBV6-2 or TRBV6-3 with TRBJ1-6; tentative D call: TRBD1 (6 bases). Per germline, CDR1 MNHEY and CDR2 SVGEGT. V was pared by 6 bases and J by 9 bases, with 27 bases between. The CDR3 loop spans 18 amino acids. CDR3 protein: CASSREGGQQEGISPLHF. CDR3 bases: TGTGCCAGCAGCCGAGAGGGTGGACAGCAAGAGGGGATTTCACCCCTCCACTTT.

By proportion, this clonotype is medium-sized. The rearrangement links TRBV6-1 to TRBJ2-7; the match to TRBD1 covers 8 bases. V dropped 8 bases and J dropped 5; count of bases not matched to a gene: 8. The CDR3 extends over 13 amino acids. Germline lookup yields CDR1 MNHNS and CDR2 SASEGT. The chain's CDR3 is CASADRVNHEQYF. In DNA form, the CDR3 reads TGTGCCAGCGCGGACAGGGTTAACCACGAGCAGTACTTC.

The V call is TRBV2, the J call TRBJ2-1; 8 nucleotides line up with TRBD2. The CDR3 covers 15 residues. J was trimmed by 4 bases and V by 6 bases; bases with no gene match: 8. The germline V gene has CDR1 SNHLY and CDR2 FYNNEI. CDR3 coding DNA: TGTGCCAGCAGCGTAGGAGCGGGAGCTTACAATGAGCAGTTCTTC. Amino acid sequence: CASSVGAGAYNEQFF.

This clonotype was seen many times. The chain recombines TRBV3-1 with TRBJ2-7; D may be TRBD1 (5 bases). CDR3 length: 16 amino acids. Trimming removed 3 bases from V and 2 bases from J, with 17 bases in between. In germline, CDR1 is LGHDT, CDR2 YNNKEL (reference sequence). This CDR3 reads CASSQTDVSIAYEQYF. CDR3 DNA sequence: TGTGCCAGCAGCCAGACAGACGTATCGATCGCCTACGAGCAGTACTTC.

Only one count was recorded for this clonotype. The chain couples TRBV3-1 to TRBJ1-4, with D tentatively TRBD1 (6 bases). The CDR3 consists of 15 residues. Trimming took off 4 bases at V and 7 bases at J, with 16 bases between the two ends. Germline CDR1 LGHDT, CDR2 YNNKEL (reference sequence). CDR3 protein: CASSRSTGYGEKLFF. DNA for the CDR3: TGTGCCAGCAGCCGATCAACAGGGTATGGTGAAAAACTGTTTTTT.

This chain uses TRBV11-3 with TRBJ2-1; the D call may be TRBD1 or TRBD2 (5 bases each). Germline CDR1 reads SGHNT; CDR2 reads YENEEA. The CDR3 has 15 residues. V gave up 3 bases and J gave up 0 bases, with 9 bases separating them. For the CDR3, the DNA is TGTGCCAGCAGCTTTCTTGGGGGCTCCTACAATGAGCAGTTCTTC. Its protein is CASSFLGGSYNEQFF.

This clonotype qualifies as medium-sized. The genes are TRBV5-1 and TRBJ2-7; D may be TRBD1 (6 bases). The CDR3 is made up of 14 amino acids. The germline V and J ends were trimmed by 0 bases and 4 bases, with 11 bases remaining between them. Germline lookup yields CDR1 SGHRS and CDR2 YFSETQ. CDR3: CASSLATGSYEQYF. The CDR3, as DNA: TGCGCCAGCAGCTTGGCCACAGGGTCATACGAGCAGTACTTC.

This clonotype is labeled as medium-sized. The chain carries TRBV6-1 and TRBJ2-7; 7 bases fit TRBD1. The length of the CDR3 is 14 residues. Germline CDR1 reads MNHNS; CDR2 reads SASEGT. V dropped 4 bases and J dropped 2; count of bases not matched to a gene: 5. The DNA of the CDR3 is TGTGCCAGCAGTGTCCGGGACAGAGCCTACGAGCAGTACTTC. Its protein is CASSVRDRAYEQYF.

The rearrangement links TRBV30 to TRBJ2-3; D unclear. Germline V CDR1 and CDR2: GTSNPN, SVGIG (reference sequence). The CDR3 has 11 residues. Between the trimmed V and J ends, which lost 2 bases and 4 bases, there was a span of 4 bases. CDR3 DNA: TGTGCCTGGAGTACCGCAGATACGCAGTATTTT. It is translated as CAWSTADTQYF.

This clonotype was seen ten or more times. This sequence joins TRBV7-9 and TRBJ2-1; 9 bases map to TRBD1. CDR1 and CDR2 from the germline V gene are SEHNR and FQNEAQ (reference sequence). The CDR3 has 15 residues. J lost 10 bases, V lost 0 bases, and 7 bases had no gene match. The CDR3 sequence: CASSLATQGAGEQFF. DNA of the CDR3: TGTGCCAGCAGCTTAGCGACACAGGGGGCCGGGGAGCAGTTCTTC.

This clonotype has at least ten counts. The DNA for the CDR3 is TGTGCCAGCAGTTTACTGGGACTAGCGGGAGTCGGTGAGCAGTTCTTC. Protein product: CASSLLGLAGVGEQFF. The chain uses TRBV27 and TRBJ2-1, with TRBD2 matching 14 bases. The CDR3 runs 16 residues. The V and J ends lost 2 bases and 9 bases, in that order; junction bases with no gene match: 6. The germline CDR1 and CDR2 sequences are MNHEY and SMNVEV (reference sequence).